One and the same sample provided the 21 T cell receptor beta chains below, sequenced in a study of shared clonotypes between healthy human individuals. Sequencing used immunoSEQ multiplex PCR; TCRdb keeps in-frame clones, though not all of them. The sample lists 2,500,000 or so clones, roughly 93% occurring once. Sequences were obtained from naive CD4+ T cells from PBMCs. Subset noted: CD45RA+ positively selected. The receptors were gathered from a man younger than 30 in good health. Some clones in this sample may be carry-over from other donors' samples.

V usage is TRBV6-5 and J usage is TRBJ2-6; unclear D gene. This CDR3 is built from 15 residues. V dropped 0 bases and J dropped 0 bases, with 3 bases sitting between them. Germline assignment: CDR1 MNHEY and CDR2 SVGAGI. CDR3: CASSYSASGANVLTF. CDR3 coding DNA: TGTGCCAGCAGTTACTCCGCCTCTGGGGCCAACGTCCTGACTTTC.

This clone was observed a single time. The chain employs TRBV28 and TRBJ2-3; TRBD2 matches at 10 bases. Germline CDR1 reads MDHEN; CDR2 reads SYDVKM. V was pared by 11 bases and J by 5 bases, with 13 bases of the junction left unmatched. CDR3 length: 15 amino acids. Here the CDR3 DNA reads TGTGCCTCCCCAGCGGGAGGGCCGGGGGGAGATACGCAGTATTTT. Residues: CASPAGGPGGDTQYF.

V is TRBV28 and J is TRBJ2-1; D uncertain. Germline lookup yields CDR1 MDHEN and CDR2 SYDVKM. CDR3 length: 13 amino acids. With 2 bases removed from V and 8 bases from J, the gap between germline ends came to 10 bases. The CDR3 loop reads CASSLTWAHEQFF. The CDR3 nucleotides read TGTGCCAGCAGTTTAACGTGGGCGCATGAGCAGTTCTTC. The variable domain in full, with the rest retrieved from reference TRBV28 and TRBJ2-1, is DVKVTQSSRYLVKRTGEKVFLECVQDMDHENMFWYRQDPGLGLRLIYFSYDVKMKEKGDIPEGYSVSREKKERFSLILESASTNQTSMYLCASSLTWAHEQFFGPGTRLTVL.

The V and J genes are TRBV15 and TRBJ2-5; a weak D match, TRBD1 (6 bases). In germline, CDR1 is LNHNV, CDR2 YYDKDF (reference sequence). The CDR3 runs 16 residues. Trimming cost V 4 bases and J 4 bases, with 19 bases left between them. The CDR3 here is CATSKVLQGRGETQYF. Written as DNA, the CDR3 is TGTGCCACCAGCAAAGTACTACAGGGAAGGGGAGAGACCCAGTACTTC.

V is TRBV7-2 and J is TRBJ1-5; 7 nucleotides line up with TRBD1. The CDR3 consists of 14 residues. Germline assignment: CDR1 SGHTA and CDR2 FQGNSA. Unmatched junction bases numbered 4, after V lost 7 bases and J lost 1 base. The CDR3 DNA follows: TGTGCCAGCACCGAGACAGGGAGCAATCAGCCCCAGCATTTT. Translation: CASTETGSNQPQHF.

Comments on this clone: The same CDR3 arises from other DNA sequences in this sample as well. The chain carries TRBV7-2 and TRBJ2-7, with D possibly TRBD2 on 6 matching bases. The CDR3 extends over 13 amino acids. Per the germline V gene, CDR1 is SGHTA and CDR2 is FQGNSA. V lost 1 base and J lost 4, with 8 bases in between. Written as DNA, the CDR3 is TGTGCCAGCAGCTTAGGACGGGAGTACGAGCAGTACTTC. Its translation: CASSLGREYEQYF.

This clone has just a few counts. Within the sample, other DNA sequences also encode this same CDR3. The chain combines TRBV28 with TRBJ2-7; D gene ambiguous. V shed 2 bases and J shed 0 bases, with 5 bases lying between them. The length of the CDR3 is 13 residues. The germline V gene encodes CDR1 MDHEN and CDR2 SYDVKM. CDR3 sequence reads: CASSLPRSYEQYF. For the CDR3, the DNA is TGTGCCAGCAGTTTACCCCGCTCCTACGAGCAGTACTTC.

Of note for this clone: Other DNA sequences in the same sample also yield this CDR3. V usage is TRBV7-3 and J usage is TRBJ2-5; 7 bases line up with TRBD2. This CDR3 is 13 amino acids long. Germline trimming cut 4 bases from V and 5 bases from J; bases unmatched to any gene: 4. CDR1 is SGHTA, CDR2 FQGTGA, per germline. The CDR3 here is CASSSLGGETQYF. CDR3 DNA sequence: TGTGCCAGCAGCTCGCTGGGGGGGGAGACCCAGTACTTC.

The genes are TRBV11-3 and TRBJ2-3, with D possibly TRBD2 on 6 matching bases. V lost 4 bases, J lost 4 bases, and 9 bases lay in between. This CDR3 has 13 residues. The germline gives CDR1 SGHNT, CDR2 YENEEA. The CDR3 is CASSWGVADTQYF. CDR3 bases: TGTGCCAGCAGCTGGGGGGTTGCAGATACGCAGTATTTT.

To note about this clone: The sample holds other DNA sequences that translate to the same CDR3. This sequence joins TRBV19 and TRBJ1-5; no clear D. This CDR3 region has 15 residues. From germline, CDR1 is LNHDA and CDR2 SQIVND (reference sequence). Trimming removed 1 base from V and 0 bases from J, with 7 bases in between. The DNA of the CDR3 is TGTGCCAGTAGTATAGTGACGGGTAGCAATCAGCCCCAGCATTTT. It is translated as CASSIVTGSNQPQHF.

The chain employs TRBV6-5 and TRBJ2-7, with TRBD1 matching 9 bases. Germline V gene lookup returns CDR1 MNHEY and CDR2 SVGAGI. This CDR3 contains 14 residues. J gave up 4 bases and V 6 bases, and 7 bases lay outside the gene matches. CDR3 sequence: CASSTQGARYEQYF. For the CDR3, the DNA is TGTGCCAGCAGCACACAGGGGGCCAGGTACGAGCAGTACTTC.

Note on this clone: Other nucleotide sequences from this sample produce the same CDR3. V is TRBV20-1 and J is TRBJ1-2; tentative D call: TRBD1 (5 bases). Germline V CDR1 and CDR2: DFQATT, SNEGSKA (reference sequence). The CDR3 is 9 residues long. The V end lost 5 bases, the J end lost 8 bases, and 6 bases lay between the germline ends. The CDR3 protein is CSAGGGYTF. The DNA of the CDR3 is TGCAGTGCTGGGGGGGGCTACACCTTC.

Only one count was recorded for this clone. The chain carries TRBV7-2 and TRBJ2-3; D gene unclear. Per germline, CDR1 SGHTA and CDR2 FQGNSA. Between the trimmed V and J ends, which lost 6 bases and 2 bases, there was a span of 3 bases. This CDR3 is built from 11 residues. In nucleotides, the CDR3 is TGTGCCAGCAGGGTCACAGATACGCAGTATTTT. This encodes CASRVTDTQYF.

The gene calls are TRBV2 and TRBJ1-5; tentative D call: TRBD1 (6 bases). In germline, CDR1 is SNHLY, CDR2 FYNNEI. The CDR3 runs to 18 residues. The V gene lost 1 base and the J gene lost 2 bases, with 18 bases spanning the gap. The CDR3 sequence is CASSEGVGGRIGNQPQHF. CDR3 sequence (DNA): TGTGCCAGCAGTGAAGGCGTGGGGGGCCGGATTGGCAATCAGCCCCAGCATTTT.

Details on this clone: Other DNA sequences within the sample encode an identical CDR3. The genes are TRBV11-3 and TRBJ1-1; D is uncertain. CDR3 length: 13 amino acids. From germline, CDR1 is SGHNT and CDR2 YENEEA. The ends were cut back, 2 bases at V and 2 bases at J, with 6 bases in the middle. For the CDR3, the DNA is TGTGCCAGCAGCTTATTCCAAAACACTGAAGCTTTCTTT. Its translation: CASSLFQNTEAFF.

This clone was observed a single time. Other DNA sequences in the same sample also yield this CDR3. The chain uses TRBV5-1 and TRBJ1-2, with D perhaps TRBD1 (5 bases). V lost 0 bases to trimming and J lost 8 bases, with 11 bases between them. From germline, CDR1 is SGHRS and CDR2 YFSETQ. This CDR3 has 13 amino acids. In DNA form, the CDR3 reads TGCGCCAGCAGCTTGGTTGGAGGGGAAGGCTACACCTTC. It is translated as CASSLVGGEGYTF.

The J gene is TRBJ1-3, the V gene TRBV7-7, with D possibly matching TRBD1 (5 bases). Germline V gives CDR1 SSHAT, CDR2 FNYEAQ (reference sequence). The germline V and J ends were trimmed by 5 bases and 9 bases, with 20 bases remaining between them. There are 15 residues in the CDR3. This chain's CDR3 is CASSPDTLPGSTIYF. CDR3 coding DNA: TGTGCCAGCAGCCCCGATACCCTCCCAGGGAGCACCATATATTTT.

The chain employs TRBV28 and TRBJ2-3; tentatively, D is TRBD2 (6 bases). V was trimmed by 2 bases and J by 5 bases, leaving 14 bases between them. Germline V gives CDR1 MDHEN, CDR2 SYDVKM. The CDR3 is 15 amino acids. For the CDR3, the DNA is TGTGCCAGCAGTTTAGGTGCACTAGCAGAAGATACGCAGTATTTT. This gives the protein CASSLGALAEDTQYF.

CDR3 residues: CASSDGSSGTEAFF. Written as DNA, the CDR3 is TGCGCCAGCAGTGATGGTTCGTCGGGCACTGAAGCTTTCTTT. The chain has TRBV10-1 and TRBJ1-1, with no clear D. The CDR3 spans 14 residues. V gave up 3 bases and J gave up 4 bases, with 12 bases separating them. CDR1 is WNHNN, CDR2 SYGVQD, per germline (reference sequence).

The J gene is TRBJ2-1, the V gene TRBV5-1, with 7 bases fitting TRBD2. This CDR3 comprises 16 residues. Germline CDR1 reads SGHRS; CDR2 reads YFSETQ. The junction had 10 bases not matched to a gene; V was cut back by 1 base and J by 6 bases. CDR3 bases: TGCGCCAGCAGCTTGTCGGCTAGCGGAACTGCCAATGAGCAGTTCTTC. Encoded protein: CASSLSASGTANEQFF. Full variable domain (remainder filled in from reference TRBV5-1 and TRBJ2-1): KAGVTQTPRYLIKTRGQQVTLSCSPISGHRSVSWYQQTPGQGLQFLFEYFSETQRNKGNFPGRFSGRQFSNSRSEMNVSTLELGDSALYLCASSLSASGTANEQFFGPGTRLTVL.

CDR3 sequence: CASSRTPLWDEQFF. Written as DNA, the CDR3 is TGCGCCAGCAGCCGGACCCCCCTTTGGGATGAGCAGTTCTTC. The genes are TRBV4-1 and TRBJ2-1; D ambiguous. CDR3 length equals 14 residues. Trimming pared 4 bases from V and 8 bases from J, leaving 15 bases between. The germline CDR1 and CDR2 sequences are MGHRA and YSYEKL.